These 28 T cell receptor beta chains came from one sample sequenced in a study of Graves' ophthalmopathy and Graves' hyperthyroidism. The study amplified TCR beta CDR3 regions using RNA transcripts. HTBI-primed first-round RT-PCR preceded second-round multiplex PCR. Using its own MiXCR run on the multiplex PCR reads, TCRdb lists one record per CDR3 protein. This table has fewer than 350,000 distinct CDR3 sequences, roughly 16% appearing once. Source material: peripheral blood. All receptors derive from an adult man with Graves' ophthalmopathy.

In its sample, this clonotype was seen many times. This chain uses TRBV5-1 with TRBJ1-1; D is unclear. V lost 0 bases, J lost 4 bases, and 10 bases lay in between. Germline V lookup: CDR1 SGHRS, CDR2 YFSETQ. This CDR3 has 14 residues. Here the CDR3 reads CASSLGHKGTEAFF. The CDR3 DNA follows: TGCGCCAGCAGCTTGGGCCACAAGGGCACTGAAGCTTTCTTT.

Many counts were recorded for this clonotype. This chain connects TRBV28 to TRBJ2-5; D remains ambiguous. The CDR3 is 12 amino acids. Trimming removed 5 bases from V and 7 bases from J, with 11 bases in between. Germline V lookup: CDR1 MDHEN, CDR2 SYDVKM. In DNA form, the CDR3 reads TGTGCCAGCAGTCCGCGGATGGGGACCCAGTACTTC. Translation: CASSPRMGTQYF.

Many counts were recorded for this clonotype. V gene TRBV11-2 combines with J gene TRBJ2-2; TRBD1 agrees at 8 bases. The J segment lost 3 bases and the V segment lost 6 bases, leaving 12 bases of the junction unmatched. The CDR3 runs 17 residues. Germline V gene sequence: CDR1 SGHAT, CDR2 FQNNGV. The CDR3 sequence is CASRSLWTGIHTGELFF. The CDR3 region has the DNA TGTGCCAGCAGATCCCTATGGACAGGGATCCACACCGGGGAGCTGTTTTTT.

This clonotype was counted at least ten times. The chain combines TRBV5-6 with TRBJ2-7; 12 bases align to TRBD1. The V segment lost 7 bases and the J segment 7 bases; nucleotides outside the gene matches: 9. The CDR3 totals 14 residues. CDR1 is SGHDT, CDR2 YYEEEE, per germline. DNA of the CDR3: TGTGCCAGCGGTTTCGGGACAGGGGGCCGGGAGCAGTACTTC. The encoded protein is CASGFGTGGREQYF.

This clonotype has at least ten counts. J is TRBJ1-2 and V is TRBV7-8; no reliable D call. Trimming left V 0 bases short and J 6 bases short, with 14 bases between. The CDR3 length is 15 residues. The germline V gene encodes CDR1 SGHVS and CDR2 FQNEAQ. The CDR3 sequence is CASSLAAGLSDGYTF. The CDR3 DNA reads as TGTGCCAGCAGCTTAGCGGCTGGGTTGTCTGATGGCTACACCTTC.

This clonotype has at least ten counts. This chain links TRBV28 with TRBJ1-2, with D perhaps TRBD1 (6 bases). The V and J ends lost 3 bases and 4 bases respectively, with 24 bases between them. Germline V gene lookup returns CDR1 MDHEN and CDR2 SYDVKM. This CDR3 has 18 residues. The CDR3 nucleotides read TGTGCCAGCAGTTTCGTCGGGGACATAGCCGACCCCCGCTATGGCTACACCTTC. Amino acids: CASSFVGDIADPRYGYTF.

Concerning this clonotype: This may arise from a read error, as a much more abundant clone is one base away. The chain joins TRBV5-1 to TRBJ1-1, with a weak D call TRBD1 (5 bases). The CDR3 runs 13 residues. Germline CDR1 and CDR2: SGHRS and YFSETQ. CDR3 loop: CVSTGTQNTEAFF. CDR3 nucleotide sequence: TGCGTCAGCACCGGGACCCAGAACACTGAAGCTTTCTTT.

This clonotype was detected many times. At one end, the junction sequence differs from germline, possibly due to a read error. V gene TRBV12-3 or TRBV12-4 combines with J gene TRBJ1-5; D might be TRBD1 (6 bases). CDR3 length: 13 residues. Here the CDR3 DNA reads TGTGCCAACAGTGTGGACAGAGATCAGCCCCAGCATTTT. Translation: CANSVDRDQPQHF.

The J gene is TRBJ2-5, the V gene TRBV28, with D perhaps assigned TRBD1 or TRBD2 (5 bases each). Looked up from germline, CDR1 is MDHEN and CDR2 is SYDVKM. The ends were cut back, 5 bases at V and 3 bases at J, with 16 bases in the middle. The CDR3 spans 15 residues. The CDR3 DNA reads as TGTGCCAGCAGTGAGCCGGGACGGCCCAAAGAGACCCAGTACTTC. Protein: CASSEPGRPKETQYF.

The chain couples TRBV20-1 to TRBJ2-5, with no clear D. Trimming removed 6 bases from V and 6 bases from J, with 17 bases in between. Per the germline V gene, CDR1 is DFQATT and CDR2 is SNEGSKA (reference sequence). This CDR3 has 13 amino acids. Written as DNA, the CDR3 is TGCAGTGCGATTCTAGGAACTTCTCAGACCCAGTACTTC. Protein product: CSAILGTSQTQYF.

This clonotype was seen many times. The rearrangement links TRBV4-2 to TRBJ2-5; 7 bases are a match to TRBD1. V trimming: 4 bases; J trimming: 5 bases; junction bases outside the gene matches: 10. The CDR3 contains 15 residues. Germline V gene lookup returns CDR1 LGHNA and CDR2 YNFKEQ. The CDR3 region has the DNA TGTGCCAGCAGCCTGACAGGGCTTGAGGAGGAGACCCAGTACTTC. The encoded protein is CASSLTGLEEETQYF.

The sample holds many counts of this clonotype. V is TRBV6-2 or TRBV6-3 and J is TRBJ2-6, with 9 nucleotides matching TRBD2. CDR3 length equals 16 residues. Germline V lookup: CDR1 MNHEY, CDR2 SVGEGT. The J segment lost 0 bases and the V segment lost 6 bases, leaving 3 bases of the junction unmatched. CDR3 nucleotides: TGTGCCAGCAGGAGTAGCGGGGGCTCTGGGGCCAACGTCCTGACTTTC. Protein sequence: CASRSSGGSGANVLTF.

This clonotype came up many times. The chain carries TRBV20-1 and TRBJ1-1, with 8 bases fitting TRBD1. The junction had 16 bases not matched to a gene; V was cut back by 0 bases and J by 7 bases. The CDR3 length is 17 residues. Germline CDR1 reads DFQATT; CDR2 reads SNEGSKA (reference sequence). The CDR3 DNA reads as TGCAGTGCTAGAGATTCCGCTGGTTGGGACAGGTACGGTGAAGCTTTCTTT. The encoded protein is CSARDSAGWDRYGEAFF.

This clonotype was counted many times. The rearrangement joins TRBV20-1 to TRBJ1-1, with TRBD1 matching over 8 bases. V gave up 0 bases and J gave up 5 bases; unmatched junction bases: 8. The germline gives CDR1 DFQATT, CDR2 SNEGSKA (reference sequence). The CDR3 extends over 15 amino acids. CDR3 residues: CSAREPTGGHTEAFF. DNA for the CDR3: TGCAGTGCTAGAGAACCAACAGGGGGTCATACTGAAGCTTTCTTT.

This clonotype occurred many times. This chain links TRBV4-1 with TRBJ2-5; no clear D. Germline V gene data show CDR1 as MGHRA and CDR2 as YSYEKL. Trimming removed 4 bases at V and 2 bases at J, with 17 bases between. This CDR3 has 16 amino acids. This CDR3 is CASSRLLVVGQETQYF. CDR3 sequence (DNA): TGCGCCAGCAGCCGGCTGCTAGTTGTGGGGCAAGAGACCCAGTACTTC.

This clonotype was seen at least ten times. The chain carries TRBV28 and TRBJ1-1; D is undetermined. The germline V gene has CDR1 MDHEN and CDR2 SYDVKM. Trimming cost V 3 bases and J 6 bases, with 14 bases left between them. The CDR3 is made up of 14 amino acids. Here the CDR3 DNA reads TGTGCCAGCAGTTTCGTAGGGTATCTTGCTGAAGCTTTCTTT. This sequence encodes CASSFVGYLAEAFF.

This clonotype was picked up many times. V is TRBV2 and J is TRBJ2-7, with 10 bases aligning to TRBD2. There are 14 residues in the CDR3. CDR1 and CDR2 (germline): SNHLY, FYNNEI. The V segment lost 8 bases and the J segment 2 bases; nucleotides outside the gene matches: 6. DNA of the CDR3: TGTGCCAGCCGCCCTAGCGGGGGAACCTACGAGCAGTACTTC. This encodes CASRPSGGTYEQYF.

In its sample, this clonotype was seen many times. The CDR3 DNA follows: TGTGCCTGGACGGGGGAAATTTCCTACGAGCAGTACTTC. Encoded protein: CAWTGEISYEQYF. This sequence joins TRBV30 and TRBJ2-7; a weak D match, TRBD2 (6 bases). The CDR3 totals 13 residues. The germline V gene encodes CDR1 GTSNPN and CDR2 SVGIG (reference sequence). With 4 bases removed from V and 1 base from J, the gap between germline ends came to 11 bases.

This clonotype was seen many times. The chain links TRBV4-2 to TRBJ2-5, with TRBD2 identical over 8 bases. V was pared by 4 bases and J by 5 bases, with 12 bases of the junction left unmatched. Germline values: CDR1 LGHNA, CDR2 YNFKEQ. This CDR3 is built from 16 residues. DNA of the CDR3: TGTGCCAGCAGCCCAGTGATAGCGGGATATCCGGAGACCCAGTACTTC. This gives the protein CASSPVIAGYPETQYF.

This clonotype was seen many times. The chain carries TRBV27 and TRBJ2-7; D is undetermined. Trimming pared 0 bases from V and 3 bases from J, leaving 9 bases between. This CDR3 spans 14 amino acids. Germline CDR1 is MNHEY and CDR2 is SMNVEV (reference sequence). The CDR3 DNA follows: TGTGCCAGCAGTTTATCCCCTGGAAACTACGAGCAGTACTTC. It is translated as CASSLSPGNYEQYF.

Comments on this clonotype: The junction shows a germline mismatch at one end, possibly a read error. This chain uses TRBV30 with TRBJ1-2; 7 bases are a match to TRBD1. Per the germline V gene, CDR1 is GTSNPN and CDR2 is SVGIG (reference sequence). This CDR3 spans 12 amino acids. The CDR3 sequence: CAWSQGDYGYAF. CDR3 nucleotide sequence: TGTGCCTGGAGTCAGGGGGACTATGGCTACGCCTTC.

This clonotype was counted ten times or more. The chain has TRBV20-1 and TRBJ2-7; D is ambiguous. CDR3 size: 15 residues. CDR1 is DFQATT and CDR2 is SNEGSKA in the germline V gene (reference sequence). The V end lost 5 bases, the J end lost 2 bases, and 19 bases lay between the germline ends. CDR3 loop: CSAPLPKGFTYEQYF. As DNA, the CDR3 is TGCAGTGCTCCTCTTCCGAAGGGCTTTACCTACGAGCAGTACTTC.

This clonotype was recorded at least ten times. This chain connects TRBV24-1 to TRBJ2-5; a possible D gene is TRBD2 (7 bases). CDR1 is KGHDR, CDR2 SFDVKD, per germline. The CDR3 is made up of 18 amino acids. Trimming stripped 4 bases from V and 0 bases from J, with 20 bases between. The CDR3 is CATSDTRVGGPNQETQYF. The CDR3 DNA reads as TGTGCCACCAGTGACACTAGAGTCGGGGGGCCAAACCAAGAGACCCAGTACTTC.

Ten or more counts support this clonotype. CDR3 DNA: TGTGCCAGCAGCGCAAGGGACAGGGTTTATGGCTACACCTTC. Translating it yields CASSARDRVYGYTF. The chain couples TRBV9 to TRBJ1-2, with 9 bases that match TRBD1. J lost 5 bases, V lost 3 bases, and 5 bases had no gene match. This CDR3 is 14 amino acids long. Germline lookup yields CDR1 SGDLS and CDR2 YYNGEE. Together with reference TRBV9 and TRBJ1-2, the CDR3 gives the full variable domain: DSGVTQTPKHLITATGQRVTLRCSPRSGDLSVYWYQQSLDQGLQFLIQYYNGEERAKGNILERFSAQQFPDLHSELNLSSLELGDSALYFCASSARDRVYGYTFGSGTRLTVV.

This clonotype was recorded many times. The V gene is TRBV28, the J gene TRBJ1-1; tentatively, D is TRBD1 (6 bases). The V and J ends lost 4 bases and 3 bases respectively, with 18 bases between them. Per the germline V gene, CDR1 is MDHEN and CDR2 is SYDVKM. The CDR3 runs 16 residues. CDR3 region: CASSSYRWGRHTEAFF. The CDR3 DNA reads as TGTGCCAGCAGTTCCTACAGGTGGGGGCGACACACTGAAGCTTTCTTT. Complete variable domain (other parts from reference TRBV28 and TRBJ1-1): DVKVTQSSRYLVKRTGEKVFLECVQDMDHENMFWYRQDPGLGLRLIYFSYDVKMKEKGDIPEGYSVSREKKERFSLILESASTNQTSMYLCASSSYRWGRHTEAFFGQGTRLTVV.

The J gene is TRBJ2-5, the V gene TRBV2, with 8 bases fitting TRBD2. This CDR3 region has 16 residues. Germline V CDR1 and CDR2: SNHLY, FYNNEI. The V segment lost 4 bases and the J segment 1 base; nucleotides outside the gene matches: 8. CDR3 protein: CASSAGVAGPQETQYF. The DNA for the CDR3 is TGTGCCAGCAGTGCGGGAGTAGCGGGGCCCCAAGAGACCCAGTACTTC.

This clonotype was seen repeatedly, ten times or more. A junction end diverges from the germline sequence, so it may reflect a read error. This rearrangement joins TRBV5-1 to TRBJ2-7; D possibly uses TRBD1 or TRBD2 (5 bases each). Germline assignment: CDR1 SGHRS and CDR2 YFSETQ. The CDR3 totals 13 residues. This chain's CDR3 is CASSLGGGYEQYF. The CDR3 DNA reads as TGTGCCAGCAGCTTAGGTGGGGGCTACGAGCAGTACTTC.

The table lists this clonotype with many counts. This chain links TRBV6-2 or TRBV6-3 with TRBJ1-5; D gene uncertain. V lost 4 bases and J lost 4, with 11 bases in between. The CDR3 runs to 14 residues. Germline V gives CDR1 MNHEY, CDR2 SVGEGT. DNA for the CDR3: TGTGCCAGCAGTTCGACATTCAGGAATCAGCCCCAGCATTTT. This sequence encodes CASSSTFRNQPQHF.